Here is one T cell receptor (beta chain) with its context. Its antigen target is currently unknown. No much larger clone is present one base from it, and per-base qualities are unavailable. This entry is derived from a study of blood T cell repertoires in COVID-19 (dated by TCRdb to 2018 to 2021). In the study overall: Samples covering the acute and convalescent phases of COVID-19 were provided by collaborators in the United States, Italy and Spain. The repertoires were made available in a free public database intended to serve as a resource for research on the immune response to SARS-CoV-2. The material from the prospective study consisted of cDNA or gDNA derived from T cells, B-cell-depleted T cells, or PBMCs. HLA class I and class II types, where available, came from metadata supplied by the sample provider rather than from assay-based typing. A de-identified subject ID, COVID-19 status, age in years and sex were almost always included in the sample metadata. Samples came from the ongoing ImmuneRACE study (first 160 participants) plus 1,254 subjects from 6 global collaborators. Deeply sampled blood TCRbeta repertoires from subjects exposed to, actively infected with, or recovered from COVID-19 were included in the dataset.

TCRbeta CDR3 regions were amplified from genomic DNA by means of the immunoSEQ Assay, a bias-controlled multiplex PCR. Processing in the source paper ran as follows. The number of nucleated cells in each sample was estimated from the amplification of reference gene primers within the assay. To quantify the absolute abundance of each unique TCRbeta CDR3 rearrangement, sequence reads were collapsed and filtered. Productive Simpson clonality was computed per sample as the square root of Simpson's diversity index over productive rearrangements. Entries here come from immuneACCESS through TCRdb and include only in-frame sequences with V and J called. Some clones fail to appear in such tables; in the studies checked, an unresolved V gene covers under half of the shortfall, and the cause of the remainder is unknown. V and J calls and clone size are those listed in that table; D and trimming were worked out from the DNA. Recorded for this sample are fewer than 300,000 clones; approximately 85% of them occurred a single time. 5.1% of the sample lies in the top ten.

General study outcomes and caveats: Clinical and demographic metadata were provided uncurated, with the amount varying by source and participant.

V drops 6 bases and J drops 4 bases, leaving 18 bases in between. From cysteine to phenylalanine, the CDR3 is 15 amino acids long. CDR3 DNA only is kept here, 45 bases in frame from base 1. The germline V gene (reference sequence) provides CDR1 SEHNR and CDR2 FQNEAQ. Whole blood was collected in K2EDTA tubes by collaborating institutions according to the institutions' own protocols. For TCRbeta analysis, collaborator samples were shipped as frozen whole blood, as isolated PBMCs, or as DNA extracted from either sample type. The TCR comes from a man in his forties or fifties with active or convalescent COVID-19. The sequenced sample consisted of peripheral blood. The chain links TRBV7-9 with TRBJ1-2; the D gene is perhaps TRBD1, on 6 matching bases. The CDR3 in this case is CASSPAVQGVYGYTF. The DNA is as follows: TGTGCCAGCAGTCCGGCCGTACAGGGAGTCTATGGCTACACCTTC.